This TCR beta chain derives from a study of control samples from healthy donors and cancer patients. Using immunoSEQ multiplex PCR, the repertoire was profiled, and TCRdb retains in-frame clones only, with some absent. The table has approximately 100,000 clones, 80% to 95% seen once. With 8 bases removed from V and 3 bases from J, the gap between germline ends came to 14 bases. Germline V lookup: CDR1 SNHLY, CDR2 FYNNEI. The CDR3 contains 13 residues. The sequencing sample was made of blood. The TCR sequence derives from a human donor in good health. The donor label of this sample is uncertain. The chain combines TRBV2 with TRBJ2-7; unclear D gene. Here the CDR3 DNA reads TGTGCCAGCTTTCGAGACGGAATCTACGAGCAGTACTTC. Its protein is CASFRDGIYEQYF.